This T cell receptor beta chain was obtained from a study of shared clonotypes between healthy human individuals. Between the trimmed V and J ends, which lost 5 bases and 5 bases, there was a span of 9 bases. This CDR3 contains 11 residues. Germline-derived CDR1 and CDR2 are GTSNPN and SVGIG (reference sequence). The healthy adult donors were HIV-negative and reported no recent acute infections or vaccinations. Genomic DNA (from each subset) was split evenly across several immunoSEQ plates. The assay was immunoSEQ multiplex PCR, and TCRdb's table has in-frame clones only and misses some. This sample yields roughly 490,000 clones, of which 70% to 80% are seen a single time; approximately 12% belongs to the top ten. In its sample, this clone was seen once.

Sequencing was carried out using PBMCs. The genes are TRBV30 and TRBJ1-1, with D unclear. The TCR was taken from a woman aged 40 to 55 in good health. Some clones in this sample may be carry-over from other donors' samples. CDR3 protein: CAWALRTEAFF. CDR3 sequence (DNA): TGTGCCTGGGCTCTCCGGACTGAAGCTTTCTTT.